Shown below are 12 T cell receptor beta chains from a single sample sequenced in a study of sequential checkpoint blockade in melanoma. Noted treatment: randomized to nivolumab then ipilimumab (arm A) or the reverse (arm B). TCRdb's table, derived via immunoSEQ multiplex PCR, lists solely in-frame clones and lacks some. This sample carries fewer than 10,000 clones, over 85% of them seen once, and the ten largest clones take roughly 15%. The input for sequencing was CD8+ T cells sorted from blood (inferred from file names), taken from a patient given nivolumab and ipilimumab in sequence. These receptors were obtained from a human donor with melanoma.

J is TRBJ1-2 and V is TRBV27; D is possibly TRBD1 (5 bases). The CDR3 spans 14 residues. From germline, CDR1 is MNHEY and CDR2 SMNVEV (reference sequence). V lost 5 bases, J lost 2 bases, and 12 bases lay in between. The CDR3 DNA sequence: TGTGCCAGCAGTCCCGGCGGGGGAAACTATGGCTACACCTTC. Residues: CASSPGGGNYGYTF.

This clone was observed a handful of times. This chain links TRBV7-8 with TRBJ1-5, with D uncertain. The CDR3 spans 14 residues. V was cut by 5 bases and J by 3 bases, with 11 bases left in between. Germline V CDR1 and CDR2: SGHVS, FQNEAQ. CDR3 residues: CASSLDILNQPQHF. The CDR3 coding sequence is TGTGCCAGCAGCCTTGACATACTCAATCAGCCCCAGCATTTT.

This sequence joins TRBV7-6 and TRBJ2-7; 15 nucleotides align to TRBD2. The length of the CDR3 is 17 residues. Looked up from germline, CDR1 is SGHVS and CDR2 is FNYEAQ. J lost 5 bases, V lost 2 bases, and 7 bases had no gene match. The CDR3 protein is CASSLMGLAGGVDEQYV. The CDR3 bases are TGTGCCAGCAGCTTAATGGGACTAGCGGGAGGAGTAGACGAGCAGTACGTC.

The rearrangement joins TRBV27 to TRBJ2-7, with D possibly matching TRBD1 (6 bases). The CDR3 extends over 15 amino acids. Looked up from germline, CDR1 is MNHEY and CDR2 is SMNVEV (reference sequence). CDR3 loop: CASSVSGTPSYEQYV. The CDR3 coding sequence is TGTGCCAGCAGTGTATCCGGGACACCGTCCTACGAGCAGTACGTC.

The rearrangement joins TRBV10-3 to TRBJ1-1, with D maybe TRBD1 (5 bases). The CDR3 length is 13 residues. V was cut by 1 base and J by 6 bases, with 9 bases left in between. Per germline, CDR1 ENHRY and CDR2 SYGVKD. The CDR3 region has the DNA TGTGCCATCAGTGAGTATCGGGGGGCTGAAGCTTTCTTT. Protein: CAISEYRGAEAFF.

The chain has TRBV27 and TRBJ1-1, with a possible D match to TRBD1 (6 bases). V was shortened by 2 bases and J by 3 bases, with 10 bases between the two germline ends. The CDR3 contains 14 residues. CDR1 and CDR2 (germline): MNHEY, SMNVEV (reference sequence). For the CDR3, the DNA is TGTGCCAGCAGTTTAGTCTCAGGGGACACTGAAGCTTTCTTT. Protein sequence: CASSLVSGDTEAFF.

V gene TRBV6-4 combines with J gene TRBJ2-7; TRBD2 matches at 8 bases. CDR3 length equals 13 residues. Germline loops: CDR1 MRHNA, CDR2 SNTAGT. The trim removed 3 bases at V and 5 bases at J, leaving 3 bases unmatched. As DNA, the CDR3 is TGTGCCAGCAGTGAGCGGGGGGCCCACGAGCAGTACGTC. Its translation: CASSERGAHEQYV.

V is TRBV7-9 and J is TRBJ2-7; D not resolved. Trimming took 5 bases from V and 5 from J, leaving 16 bases between them. Germline loops: CDR1 SEHNR, CDR2 FQNEAQ (reference sequence). This CDR3 region has 14 residues. The CDR3 reads CASSTTPGPHEQYF. The CDR3 nucleotides read TGTGCCAGCAGCACCACCCCGGGTCCCCACGAGCAGTACTTC.

The rearrangement links TRBV4-3 to TRBJ1-2, with 8 bases lining up with TRBD1. The CDR3 is made up of 15 amino acids. CDR1 LGHNA and CDR2 YSLEER come from the germline V gene. The V and J ends lost 0 bases and 2 bases, in that order; junction bases with no gene match: 2. In DNA, the CDR3 is TGCGCCAGCAGCCAAGATTCAGGGGGCAACTATGGCTACACCTTC. The encoded protein is CASSQDSGGNYGYTF.

The rearrangement links TRBV7-9 to TRBJ2-7; D possibly corresponds to TRBD2 (5 bases). CDR1 is SEHNR and CDR2 is FQNEAQ in the germline V gene (reference sequence). Trimming shortened V by 4 bases and J by 3 bases, and 10 bases separated the two germline ends. The CDR3 is made up of 13 amino acids. The CDR3 sequence: CASSSPGNYEQYF. Here the CDR3 DNA reads TGTGCCAGCAGCTCTCCGGGAAACTACGAGCAGTACTTC.

The chain couples TRBV15 to TRBJ2-7; TRBD2 agrees at 7 bases. This CDR3 spans 14 amino acids. Per germline, CDR1 LNHNV and CDR2 YYDKDF (reference sequence). Germline trimming cut 1 base from V and 6 bases from J; bases unmatched to any gene: 6. This CDR3 is CATSRVSGEREQYF. The CDR3 nucleotides are TGTGCCACCAGCAGAGTAAGCGGGGAGCGCGAGCAGTACTTC.

This clone is classed as large (0.1 to 1%). The J gene is TRBJ1-3, the V gene TRBV7-9; no clear D gene. This CDR3 has 13 amino acids. CDR1 and CDR2 (germline): SEHNR, FQNEAQ (reference sequence). Trimming left V 5 bases short and J 4 bases short, with 9 bases between. The CDR3 protein is CASSPDFGNTIYF. The CDR3 coding sequence is TGTGCCAGCAGCCCCGACTTCGGAAACACCATATATTTT. Complete variable domain (other parts from reference TRBV7-9 and TRBJ1-3): DTGVSQNPRHKITKRGQNVTFRCDPISEHNRLYWYRQTLGQGPEFLTYFQNEAQLEKSRLLSDRFSAERPKGSFSTLEIQRTEQGDSAMYLCASSPDFGNTIYFGEGSWLTVV.